This TCR beta chain was recovered during a study of cytomegalovirus exposure and HLA in healthy donors. Those who donated were healthy bone marrow donors. Study outcomes and limitations: The authors listed 150 to 200 TCR beta chains as cytomegalovirus-associated.

In regard to this clone: Its specificity is unknown.

The PCR contained 60 Vbeta and 13 Jbeta primers. The repertoire was sequenced with immunoSEQ multiplex PCR; TCRdb's copy has only in-frame clones and lacks some. This sample carries around 190,000 clones, 81% of them seen once, and the ten largest clones take more than 1.5%. The sequencing sample was made of PBMCs. The TCR originated in a young man in good health and CMV-seronegative.

Here the CDR3 reads CASSLPKQGEQYF. CDR3 bases: TGCGCCAGCAGCCTTCCCAAACAGGGCGAGCAGTACTTC. The rearrangement links TRBV5-1 to TRBJ2-7, with a tentative D call TRBD1 (6 bases). Trimming removed 4 bases from V and 6 bases from J, with 14 bases in between. Germline values: CDR1 SGHRS, CDR2 YFSETQ. The CDR3 is 13 residues long.